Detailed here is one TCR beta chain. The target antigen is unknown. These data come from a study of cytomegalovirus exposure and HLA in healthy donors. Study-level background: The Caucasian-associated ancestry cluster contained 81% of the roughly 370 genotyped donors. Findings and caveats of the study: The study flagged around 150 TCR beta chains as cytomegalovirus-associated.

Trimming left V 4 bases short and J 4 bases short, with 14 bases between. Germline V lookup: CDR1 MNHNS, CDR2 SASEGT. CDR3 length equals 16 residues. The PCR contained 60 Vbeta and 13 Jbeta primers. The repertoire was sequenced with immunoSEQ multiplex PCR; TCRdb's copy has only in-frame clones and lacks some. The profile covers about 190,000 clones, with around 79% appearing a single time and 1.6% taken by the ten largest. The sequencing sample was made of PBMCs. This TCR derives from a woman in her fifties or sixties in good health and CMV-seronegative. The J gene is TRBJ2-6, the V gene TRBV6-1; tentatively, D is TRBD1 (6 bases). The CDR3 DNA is TGTGCCAGCAGTGGACAGGCCGCGGCCGGGGCCAACGTCCTGACTTTC. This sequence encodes CASSGQAAAGANVLTF.